The 8 T cell receptor beta chains reported below all come from one sample, sequenced in a study of blood T cell repertoires in COVID-19. Clones were read by immunoSEQ multiplex PCR, and TCRdb kept only the in-frame ones, dropping some. The top ten hold 29% of the sample, which has roughly 70,000 clones, 87% seen once. The sample comprised peripheral blood. These receptors were collected from a woman of 80 years or more with active or convalescent COVID-19.

The gene calls are TRBV7-6 and TRBJ2-3; 7 positions agree with TRBD2. The CDR3 sequence is 15 residues long. Germline V gene sequence: CDR1 SGHVS, CDR2 FNYEAQ. V lost 1 base and J lost 1; bases outside the gene matches: 2. The CDR3 loop reads CASSLVSGGTDTQYF. The DNA for the CDR3 is TGTGCCAGCAGCTTAGTAAGCGGGGGCACAGATACGCAGTATTTT.

This clone was picked up a small number of times. The V call is TRBV6-5, the J call TRBJ1-2; a weak D match, TRBD1 (6 bases). Trimming shortened V by 5 bases and J by 3 bases, and 16 bases separated the two germline ends. CDR3 length: 15 residues. Germline V gene data show CDR1 as MNHEY and CDR2 as SVGAGI. The CDR3 reads CASSNHRDNYYGYTF. Written as DNA, the CDR3 is TGTGCCAGCAGTAACCACCGGGACAACTACTATGGCTACACCTTC.

The chain carries TRBV7-9 and TRBJ2-2; D gene unclear. The germline V and J ends were trimmed by 1 base and 4 bases, with 7 bases remaining between them. This CDR3 has 14 amino acids. Per the germline V gene, CDR1 is SEHNR and CDR2 is FQNEAQ (reference sequence). CDR3 nucleotide sequence: TGTGCCAGCAGCTTAGGGCAGATCACCGGGGAGCTGTTTTTT. As protein: CASSLGQITGELFF.

The chain carries TRBV19 and TRBJ2-1; D call uncertain. This CDR3 region has 13 residues. CDR1 and CDR2 (germline): LNHDA, SQIVND (reference sequence). Trimming left V 5 bases short and J 1 base short, with 6 bases between. Here the CDR3 reads CASSSGSYNEQFF. The CDR3 nucleotides are TGTGCCAGTAGTTCAGGTTCCTACAATGAGCAGTTCTTC.

The rearrangement links TRBV4-3 to TRBJ1-5; the D is unclear. Per the germline V gene, CDR1 is LGHNA and CDR2 is YSLEER. The V and J ends lost 3 bases and 4 bases respectively, with 7 bases between them. This CDR3 contains 13 residues. CDR3 in amino acids: CASSQSLNQPQHF. The CDR3 region has the DNA TGCGCCAGCAGCCAGTCCTTGAATCAGCCCCAGCATTTT.

The chain links TRBV7-2 to TRBJ2-5; no clear D. V was shortened by 5 bases and J by 3 bases, with 4 bases between the two germline ends. CDR3 length: 11 residues. CDR1 is SGHTA, CDR2 FQGNSA, per germline. The CDR3 DNA reads as TGTGCCAGCAGCGCTAAAGAGACCCAGTACTTC. This encodes CASSAKETQYF.

The rearrangement joins TRBV2 to TRBJ1-1; weak D call: TRBD1 (5 bases). The CDR3 runs 11 residues. V was cut by 7 bases and J by 10 bases, with 13 bases left in between. Germline V gene data show CDR1 as SNHLY and CDR2 as FYNNEI. CDR3 loop: CASNLREGAFF. For the CDR3, the DNA is TGTGCCAGCAACCTCAGGGAGGGAGCTTTCTTT.

This chain uses TRBV4-3 with TRBJ2-7; possibly TRBD2 for D (6 bases). Looked up from germline, CDR1 is LGHNA and CDR2 is YSLEER. This CDR3 is built from 13 residues. Between the trimmed V and J ends, which lost 3 bases and 4 bases, there was a span of 10 bases. The CDR3 here is CASSHGGNYEQYF. The DNA for the CDR3 is TGCGCCAGCAGCCACGGAGGGAATTACGAGCAGTACTTC.